This TCR beta chain was sequenced in a study of identical twins. Study-wide findings and caveats: The study found that models underestimated out-of-frame TCR alpha sharing in monozygotic twins. The presence of invariant MAIT and iNKT cells could partly confound analyses of zero-insertion sequences.

Donors uniformly comprised healthy Caucasians. CDR3 length: 14 residues. The germline V gene has CDR1 MDHEN and CDR2 SYDVKM. Germline trimming cut 8 bases from V and 5 bases from J; bases unmatched to any gene: 10. From the 5' RACE reads, TCRdb called clonotypes with MiXCR, one entry per CDR3 protein. This table holds hundreds of thousands of distinct CDR3 sequences, less than 9% found once. This clonotype was observed a handful of times. Its antigen is as yet unknown. This sample also belongs to another study, concerning yellow fever vaccine responses in identical twins.

The sequence was obtained from a woman aged 18-29 years in good health. The sample consisted of PBMCs. J is TRBJ2-7 and V is TRBV28, with 9 bases matching TRBD1. For the CDR3, the DNA is TGTGCCAGCCTGGAACAGGGGGCTCACGACGAGCAGTACTTC. Translating gives CASLEQGAHDEQYF.